Below are 10 T cell receptor beta chains sequenced from a single sample in a study of somatic mutations in cytotoxic T cells in rheumatoid arthritis. Generated by immunoSEQ multiplex PCR, the TCRdb table keeps only in-frame clones and is missing some. Among around 15,000 clones listed, about 81% were seen once. Sequencing was carried out using CD8+ T cells sorted from blood. These receptors originate from an adult with rheumatoid arthritis.

This clone came up a few times. The chain is built from TRBV7-9 and TRBJ2-3, with TRBD2 as a possible D gene (6 bases). Trimming cost V 4 bases and J 4 bases, with 15 bases left between them. This CDR3 contains 15 residues. CDR1 and CDR2 from the germline V gene are SEHNR and FQNEAQ (reference sequence). CDR3 nucleotide sequence: TGTGCCAGCAGCTCCGGGACTGAACTAGCAGATACGCAGTATTTT. Amino acid sequence: CASSSGTELADTQYF.

The chain employs TRBV7-8 and TRBJ2-6; D is unresolved. V was shortened by 3 bases and J by 0 bases, with 12 bases between the two germline ends. CDR3 size: 17 residues. Germline V CDR1 and CDR2: SGHVS, FQNEAQ. DNA for the CDR3: TGTGCCAGCAGCTTCGGCAAGGTGAACTCTGGGGCCAACGTCCTGACTTTC. Translation gives CASSFGKVNSGANVLTF. The complete variable domain, with remaining parts taken from reference TRBV7-8 and TRBJ2-6, reads GAGVSQSPRYKVAKRGQDVALRCDPISGHVSLFWYQQALGQGPEFLTYFQNEAQLDKSGLPSDRFFAERPEGSVSTLKIQRTQQEDSAVYLCASSFGKVNSGANVLTFGAGSRLTVL.

CDR3 bases: TGTGCCAGCAGTGCCCTTGACACCCTTGGCGCTGAAGCTTTCTTT. It yields the protein CASSALDTLGAEAFF. This rearrangement joins TRBV28 to TRBJ1-1; D ambiguous. Germline V gene data show CDR1 as MDHEN and CDR2 as SYDVKM. The CDR3 spans 15 residues. Deletions cut 5 bases from V and 6 bases from J, with 19 bases between.

V and J are TRBV30 and TRBJ1-2; D ambiguous. The CDR3 sequence is 13 residues long. Germline V gene lookup returns CDR1 GTSNPN and CDR2 SVGIG (reference sequence). V gave up 0 bases and J gave up 6 bases, with 11 bases separating them. This CDR3 reads CAWSVGPRDGYTF. The CDR3 DNA is TGTGCCTGGAGTGTAGGGCCGCGGGATGGCTACACCTTC.

V gene TRBV5-6 combines with J gene TRBJ1-4; D is uncertain. The CDR3 consists of 15 residues. Between the trimmed V and J ends, which lost 4 bases and 5 bases, there was a span of 15 bases. Germline CDR1 SGHDT, CDR2 YYEEEE. CDR3 residues: CASSLWVFVNEKLFF. CDR3 sequence (DNA): TGTGCCAGCAGCCTCTGGGTGTTTGTGAATGAAAAACTGTTTTTT. Together with reference TRBV5-6 and TRBJ1-4, the CDR3 gives the full variable domain: DAGVTQSPTHLIKTRGQQVTLRCSPKSGHDTVSWYQQALGQGPQFIFQYYEEEERQRGNFPDRFSGHQFPNYSSELNVNALLLGDSALYLCASSLWVFVNEKLFFGSGTQLSVL.

The chain has TRBV28 and TRBJ1-5; D may be TRBD1 (5 bases). V shed 6 bases and J shed 3 bases, with 21 bases lying between them. The CDR3 spans 17 residues. The germline CDR1 and CDR2 sequences are MDHEN and SYDVKM. CDR3 sequence: CASRGGTTPESNQPQHF. The CDR3 nucleotides read TGTGCCAGCAGGGGGGGGACTACACCCGAATCCAATCAGCCCCAGCATTTT.

The genes are TRBV5-1 and TRBJ2-1; D tentatively fits TRBD1 or TRBD2 (5 bases each). The V end lost 3 bases, the J end lost 8 bases, and 21 bases lay between the germline ends. Germline V gene data show CDR1 as SGHRS and CDR2 as YFSETQ. This CDR3 contains 16 residues. CDR3 sequence (DNA): TGCGCCAGCAGCTCCGCCGGGACCCCCCTGATGGATGAGCAGTTCTTC. This codes for CASSSAGTPLMDEQFF.

The chain employs TRBV27 and TRBJ2-7; the D gene is possibly TRBD2 (6 bases). Trimming took off 2 bases at V and 2 bases at J, with 16 bases between the two ends. The CDR3 runs 16 residues. Germline lookup yields CDR1 MNHEY and CDR2 SMNVEV (reference sequence). CDR3 protein: CASSLVSSGSAYEQYF. For the CDR3, the DNA is TGTGCCAGCAGTTTAGTGAGTAGCGGAAGCGCCTACGAGCAGTACTTC.

This rearrangement joins TRBV7-6 to TRBJ2-1, with 11 bases lining up with TRBD2. V was pared by 5 bases and J by 4 bases, with 7 bases of the junction left unmatched. The CDR3 has 16 residues. Germline V gives CDR1 SGHVS, CDR2 FNYEAQ. In nucleotides, the CDR3 is TGTGCCAGCAGCAAACCGGGACTAGCGGTTTACAATGAGCAGTTCTTC. It encodes CASSKPGLAVYNEQFF.

The rearrangement uses TRBV7-6 and TRBJ2-1; the D gene is possibly TRBD2 (6 bases). V was cut by 7 bases and J by 9 bases, with 13 bases left in between. The CDR3 loop spans 12 amino acids. Germline V CDR1 and CDR2: SGHVS, FNYEAQ. DNA for the CDR3: TGTGCCAGCACCATACCCGGGGGTGAGCAGTTCTTC. It yields the protein CASTIPGGEQFF.